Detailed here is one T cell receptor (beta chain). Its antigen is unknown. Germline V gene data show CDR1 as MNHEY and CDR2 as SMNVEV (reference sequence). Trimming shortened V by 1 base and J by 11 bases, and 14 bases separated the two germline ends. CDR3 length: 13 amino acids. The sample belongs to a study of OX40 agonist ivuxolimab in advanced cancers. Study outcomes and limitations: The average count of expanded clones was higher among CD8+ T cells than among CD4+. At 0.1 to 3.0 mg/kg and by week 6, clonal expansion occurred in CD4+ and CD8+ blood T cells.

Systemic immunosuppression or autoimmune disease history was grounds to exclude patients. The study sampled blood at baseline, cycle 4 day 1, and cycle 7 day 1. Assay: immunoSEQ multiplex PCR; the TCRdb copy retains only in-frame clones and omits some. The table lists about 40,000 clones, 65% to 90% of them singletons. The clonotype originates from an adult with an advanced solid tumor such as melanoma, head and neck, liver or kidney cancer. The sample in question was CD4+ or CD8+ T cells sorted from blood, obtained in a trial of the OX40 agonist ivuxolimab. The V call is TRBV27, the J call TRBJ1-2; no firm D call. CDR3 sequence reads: CASSLYGPGEYTF. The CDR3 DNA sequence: TGTGCCAGCAGTTTATATGGGCCTGGCGAGTACACCTTC.